These 10 T cell receptor beta chains were sequenced from one sample in a study of T cell changes during pregnancy in multiple sclerosis. This table comes from immunoSEQ multiplex PCR, and its TCRdb copy is limited to in-frame clones, with some not included. This table holds about 28,000 clones, over 80% found once. The input for sequencing was CD8+ T cells from peripheral blood mononuclear cells, taken before pregnancy. These receptors all come from a female donor with multiple sclerosis, enrolled in a pregnancy study.

The chain recombines TRBV19 with TRBJ2-3, with TRBD2 as a possible D gene (6 bases). The V gene's germline CDR1 is LNHDA and CDR2 SQIVND (reference sequence). V lost 5 bases to trimming and J lost 4 bases, with 10 bases between them. CDR3 size: 13 residues. CDR3 in DNA: TGTGCCAGTAGTCGTTGGGGGGCAGATACGCAGTATTTT. Its protein is CASSRWGADTQYF.

This chain links TRBV4-2 with TRBJ1-1; TRBD1 aligns across 9 bases. In germline, CDR1 is LGHNA, CDR2 YNFKEQ. V shed 4 bases, J shed 1 base, and the junction held 1 base outside the gene matches. The CDR3 runs to 14 residues. As DNA, the CDR3 is TGTGCCAGCAGCCGGGGACAGGGGAACACTGAAGCTTTCTTT. Its protein product is CASSRGQGNTEAFF.

The rearrangement uses TRBV6-6 and TRBJ1-5; D gene ambiguous. Trimming took 2 bases from V and 3 from J, leaving 14 bases between them. Germline V CDR1 and CDR2: MNHNY, SVGAGI (reference sequence). The CDR3 sequence is 16 residues long. The CDR3 DNA reads as TGTGCCAGCAGTTACCCCGGGTGGGAGGACAATCAGCCCCAGCATTTT. This sequence encodes CASSYPGWEDNQPQHF.

With respect to this clone: Its ends do not fully match the called genes, so a read error is possible. V gene TRBV7-7 combines with J gene TRBJ2-2, with D perhaps matching TRBD2 (6 bases). This CDR3 contains 15 residues. The germline V gene encodes CDR1 SSHAT and CDR2 FNYEAQ (reference sequence). CDR3 coding DNA: TGTGCTAGCAGCTTAGGAGCGGGCGACACCGGGGAGCTGTTTTTT. This encodes CASSLGAGDTGELFF. Together with reference TRBV7-7 and TRBJ2-2, the CDR3 gives the full variable domain: GAGVSQSPRYKVTKRGQDVTLRCDPISSHATLYWYQQALGQGPEFLTYFNYEAQPDKSGLPSDRFSAERPEGSISTLTIQRTEQRDSAMYRCASSLGAGDTGELFFGEGSRLTVL.

This chain connects TRBV19 to TRBJ1-2; maybe TRBD1 (6 bases). Deletions cut 1 base from V and 8 bases from J, with 11 bases between. The CDR3 is made up of 13 amino acids. The V gene's germline CDR1 is LNHDA and CDR2 SQIVND (reference sequence). CDR3 sequence reads: CASSIAGARGYTF. The CDR3 DNA follows: TGTGCCAGTAGTATAGCAGGGGCTCGAGGCTACACCTTC.

The CDR3 sequence: CASSLGRPPLYEQFF. The CDR3 DNA reads TGTGCCAGCAGCTTGGGGAGGCCCCCCCTCTATGAGCAGTTCTTC. This chain links TRBV11-2 with TRBJ2-1; possibly TRBD2 for D (6 bases). The V and J ends lost 3 bases and 8 bases respectively, with 17 bases between them. The CDR3 contains 15 residues. Germline CDR1 is SGHAT and CDR2 is FQNNGV.

Comments on this clone: Germline is not matched at one junction end, which may reflect a read error. This chain joins TRBV7-7 and TRBJ2-7; 8 bases are a match to TRBD2. Germline V gives CDR1 SSHAT, CDR2 FNYEAQ (reference sequence). The CDR3 covers 16 residues. CDR3 in DNA: TGTGCTAGCAGCTTAGCCCCAGCGGGAGAGAACCACGAGCAGTACTTC. The encoded protein is CASSLAPAGENHEQYF.

This clone was detected once. The rearrangement links TRBV19 to TRBJ2-7; 8 bases agree with TRBD1. Germline assignment: CDR1 LNHDA and CDR2 SQIVND (reference sequence). The CDR3 covers 16 residues. V gave up 3 bases and J gave up 2 bases; unmatched junction bases: 9. In nucleotides, the CDR3 is TGTGCCAGTAGTATCACTTACAGGGGGTCAGCCTACGAGCAGTACTTC. The encoded protein is CASSITYRGSAYEQYF.

The V and J genes are TRBV2 and TRBJ2-1, with a possible D match to TRBD2 (5 bases). CDR1 is SNHLY and CDR2 is FYNNEI in the germline V gene. The V and J ends lost 7 bases and 8 bases respectively, with 12 bases between them. This CDR3 has 12 residues. DNA of the CDR3: TGTGCCAGCAAACGAGCGGCCCATGAGCAGTTCTTC. Amino acid sequence: CASKRAAHEQFF.

CDR3 in amino acids: CASSDRYREWNEQFF. Written as DNA, the CDR3 is TGTGCCAGCAGTGATAGATACAGGGAGTGGAATGAGCAGTTCTTC. This sequence joins TRBV25-1 and TRBJ2-1; the D gene is possibly TRBD1 (6 bases). The CDR3 contains 15 residues. CDR1 is MGHDK, CDR2 SYGVNS, per germline. Trimming cost V 3 bases and J 7 bases, with 16 bases left between them.